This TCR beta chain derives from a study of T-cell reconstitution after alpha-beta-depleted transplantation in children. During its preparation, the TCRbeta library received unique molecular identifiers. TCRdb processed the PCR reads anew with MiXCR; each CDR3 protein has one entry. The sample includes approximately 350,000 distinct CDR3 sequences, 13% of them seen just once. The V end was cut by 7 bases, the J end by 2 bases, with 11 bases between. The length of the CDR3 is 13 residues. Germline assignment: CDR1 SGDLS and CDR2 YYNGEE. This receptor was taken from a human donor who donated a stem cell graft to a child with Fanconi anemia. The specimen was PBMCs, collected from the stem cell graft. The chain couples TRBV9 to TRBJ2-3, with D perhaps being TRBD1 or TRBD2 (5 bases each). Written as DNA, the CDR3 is TGTGCCAGCGGTTCGGGGCCCACAGATACGCAGTATTTT. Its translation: CASGSGPTDTQYF.